The following is a TCR beta chain sequence with its context. Antigen specificity is unknown. At minimum, one pre-ART and two post-ART PBMC samples were obtained from each donor. Sequencing used immunoSEQ v3.0 at survey level. The data were produced by immunoSEQ multiplex PCR, yet TCRdb's version contains in-frame clones alone and is incomplete. The sample has some 35,000 clones; approximately 80% are singletons. The sample originates from a study of long-term antiretroviral therapy in people with HIV. Study findings and constraints: The data indicate that diversity increased after ART but remained below transplant donor controls.

Germline V gene sequence: CDR1 LNHDA, CDR2 SQIVND (reference sequence). The CDR3 has 14 amino acids. Germline trimming cut 7 bases from V and 4 bases from J; bases unmatched to any gene: 6. The source of this sequence is a man aged 18 to 29 with HIV. V is TRBV19 and J is TRBJ2-1; TRBD2 matches at 8 bases. Sample: unsorted PBMCs, taken 0.6 years after starting antiretroviral therapy. The CDR3 reads CASTPSGPYNEQFF. The CDR3, as DNA: TGTGCCAGTACCCCTAGCGGGCCGTACAATGAGCAGTTCTTC.